Reported below is one T cell receptor (beta chain). The antigen remains undetermined. The CDR3 is 20 amino acids. V shed 4 bases and J 4 bases; nucleotides not matched to a gene: 14. The record originates from a study of blood T cells in healthy people across ages. Through a sample-barcoded 5' primer and a J-beta primer mix, a second PCR was run for about 6 to 12 cycles. Each sample yielded at least 3 million CDR3-containing paired-end reads. MiXCR, applied by TCRdb to the 5' RACE reads, yields one record per CDR3 protein. This repertoire shows approximately 790,000 distinct CDR3 sequences, under 80% found once; its top ten account for roughly 25%. Study-level findings and limits: Versus aged donors, long-lived donors had higher diversity and more naive CD4+ cells. TCR beta diversity, measured per million T cells, fell in a roughly linear way with age.

Input material: blood. The receptor comes from a man between 25 and 39 years old in good health. The chain recombines TRBV12-3 or TRBV12-4 with TRBJ2-6; 12 bases are a match to TRBD2. DNA of the CDR3: TGTGCCAGCAGTTCTACGACTAGCGGGGGTGAAATAATCGGGGCCAACGTCCTGACTTTC. Translating it yields CASSSTTSGGEIIGANVLTF.